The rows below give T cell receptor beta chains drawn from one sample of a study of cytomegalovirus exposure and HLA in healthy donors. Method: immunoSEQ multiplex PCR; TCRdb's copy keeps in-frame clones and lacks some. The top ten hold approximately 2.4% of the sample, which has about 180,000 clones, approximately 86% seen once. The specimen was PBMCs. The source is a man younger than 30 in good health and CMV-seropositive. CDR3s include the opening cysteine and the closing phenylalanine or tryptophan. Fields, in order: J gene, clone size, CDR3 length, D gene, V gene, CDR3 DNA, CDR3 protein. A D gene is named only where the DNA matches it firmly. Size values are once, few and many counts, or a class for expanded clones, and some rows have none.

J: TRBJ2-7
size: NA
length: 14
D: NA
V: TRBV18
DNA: TGTGCCAGCTCCAGGGACTCAGGCTCCTACGAGCAGTACTTC
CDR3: CASSRDSGSYEQYF

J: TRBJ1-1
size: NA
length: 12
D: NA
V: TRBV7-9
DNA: TGTGCCAGCAGCTTAGCGCTACCTGAAGCTTTCTTT
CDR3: CASSLALPEAFF

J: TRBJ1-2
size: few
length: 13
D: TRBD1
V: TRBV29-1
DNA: TGCAGCGTTGGAAGGGGACAGAACTATGGCTACACCTTC
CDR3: CSVGRGQNYGYTF

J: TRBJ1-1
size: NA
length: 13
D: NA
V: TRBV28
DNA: TGTGCCAGCAGTTTATCAGAAAACACTGAAGCTTTCTTT
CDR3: CASSLSENTEAFF

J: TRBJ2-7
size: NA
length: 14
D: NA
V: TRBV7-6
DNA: TGTGCCAGCAGCTTAGGGGGCCCCAGAGACGAGCAGTACTTC
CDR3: CASSLGGPRDEQYF

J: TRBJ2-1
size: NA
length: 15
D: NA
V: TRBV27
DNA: TGTGCCAGCAGTTTCCGGGACTGGGCCGACAATGAGCAGTTCTTC
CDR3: CASSFRDWADNEQFF

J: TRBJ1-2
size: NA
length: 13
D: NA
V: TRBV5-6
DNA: TGTGCCAGCAGCTTGGGGCAAAACTATGGCTACACCTTC
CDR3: CASSLGQNYGYTF

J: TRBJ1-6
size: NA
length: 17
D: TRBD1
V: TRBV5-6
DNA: TGTGCCAGCAGCATTCTCAAGGGACAGGGGATTCACTCACCCCTCCACTTT
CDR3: CASSILKGQGIHSPLHF

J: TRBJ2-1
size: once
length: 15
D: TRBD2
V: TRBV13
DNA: TGTGCCAGCGGGACTAGCGGGCCCTCTTACAATGAGCAGTTCTTC
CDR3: CASGTSGPSYNEQFF

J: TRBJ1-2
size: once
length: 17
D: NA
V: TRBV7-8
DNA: TGTGCCAGCAGCTTAGGGGCTTTGAGAGGGGAGGACTATGGCTACACCTTC
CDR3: CASSLGALRGEDYGYTF

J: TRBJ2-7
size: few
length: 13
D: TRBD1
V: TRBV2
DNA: TGTGCCAGCAGTGATGGCGGGACAGGGGCTAGGTACTTC
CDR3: CASSDGGTGARYF

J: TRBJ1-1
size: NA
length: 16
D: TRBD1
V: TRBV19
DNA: TGTGCCAGTAGTACCCGACAGGGTAAAGGGAGCACTGAAGCTTTCTTT
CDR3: CASSTRQGKGSTEAFF

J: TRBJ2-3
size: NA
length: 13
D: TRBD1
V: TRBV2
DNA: TGTGCCAGCAGAAACAGGGGAACAGATACGCAGTATTTT
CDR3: CASRNRGTDTQYF

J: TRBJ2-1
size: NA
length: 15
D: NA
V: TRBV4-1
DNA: TGCGCCAGCAGCCAGAGGGGCGCTGGAGGGGATGAGCAGTTCTTC
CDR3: CASSQRGAGGDEQFF

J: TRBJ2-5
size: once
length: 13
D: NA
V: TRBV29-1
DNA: TGCAGCGTTGAAGGGAGGCCCCAAGAGACCCAGTACTTC
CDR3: CSVEGRPQETQYF

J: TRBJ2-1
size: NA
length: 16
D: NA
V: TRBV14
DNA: TGTGCCAGCAGCCACACGTCCCTAACGACTTACAATGAGCAGTTCTTC
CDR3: CASSHTSLTTYNEQFF

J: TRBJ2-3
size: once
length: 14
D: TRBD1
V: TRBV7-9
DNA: TGTGCCAGCAGCACCCTCGACAGGGCAGATACGCAGTATTTT
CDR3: CASSTLDRADTQYF

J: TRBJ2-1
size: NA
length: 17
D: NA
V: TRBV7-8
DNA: TGTGCCAGCAGCTTAGCTATGGGACTCCTGTTCTACAATGAGCAGTTCTTC
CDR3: CASSLAMGLLFYNEQFF

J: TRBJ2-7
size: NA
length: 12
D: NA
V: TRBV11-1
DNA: TGTGCCAGCAGCTTTTACTCCGGCGAGCAGTACTTC
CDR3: CASSFYSGEQYF

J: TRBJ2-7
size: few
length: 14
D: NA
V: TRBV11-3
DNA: TGTGCCAGCAGCGACGGAGCGGGTTCCTACGAGCAGTACTTC
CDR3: CASSDGAGSYEQYF

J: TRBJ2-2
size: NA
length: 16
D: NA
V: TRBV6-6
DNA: TGTGCCAGCAGTTACGAGCCGCCCGGTCCCACCGGGGAGCTGTTTTTT
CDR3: CASSYEPPGPTGELFF

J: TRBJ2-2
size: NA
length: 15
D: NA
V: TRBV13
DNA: TGTGCCAGCAGCTTATTAGGCGGGAACACCGGGGAGCTGTTTTTT
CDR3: CASSLLGGNTGELFF

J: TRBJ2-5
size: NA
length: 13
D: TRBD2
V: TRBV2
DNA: TGTGCCAGCAGTCCCTCCGGGGGGGAGACCCAGTACTTC
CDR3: CASSPSGGETQYF

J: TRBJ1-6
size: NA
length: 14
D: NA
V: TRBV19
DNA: TGTGCCAGTAGTATACTACAGGATAATTCACCCCTCCACTTT
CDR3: CASSILQDNSPLHF

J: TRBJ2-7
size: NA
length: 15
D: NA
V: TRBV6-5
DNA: TGTGCCAGCAGTTACTCGAGGGTGAGCTCCTACGAGCAGTACTTC
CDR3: CASSYSRVSSYEQYF

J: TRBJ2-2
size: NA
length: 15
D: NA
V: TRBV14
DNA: TGTGCCAGCAGCCAAGGGACTTACAACACCGGGGAGCTGTTTTTT
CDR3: CASSQGTYNTGELFF

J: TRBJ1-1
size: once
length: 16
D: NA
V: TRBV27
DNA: TGTGCCAGCAGTTTATCGATCGGTCAGGGTACGACTGAAGCTTTCTTT
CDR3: CASSLSIGQGTTEAFF

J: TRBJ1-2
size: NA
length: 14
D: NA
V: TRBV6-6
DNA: TGTGCCAGCAGCCCCGTGCGGGGGGGCTATGGCTACACCTTC
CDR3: CASSPVRGGYGYTF

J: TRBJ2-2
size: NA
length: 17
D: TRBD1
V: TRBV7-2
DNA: TGTGCCAGCAGCTGGTCTGGGACAGGGGTATACACCGGGGAGCTGTTTTTT
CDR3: CASSWSGTGVYTGELFF

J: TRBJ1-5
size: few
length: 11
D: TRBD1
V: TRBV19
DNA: TGTGCCACACAGGGGTTTCAGCCCCAGCATTTT
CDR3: CATQGFQPQHF

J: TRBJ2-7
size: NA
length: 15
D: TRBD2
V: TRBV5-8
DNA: TGTGCCAGCAGTACTCGGTCAGGGAGGGTCAACGAGCAGTACTTC
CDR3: CASSTRSGRVNEQYF

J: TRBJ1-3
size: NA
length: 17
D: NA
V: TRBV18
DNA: TGTGCCAGCTCACCAAAGATCACCGACTCATCGGGAAACACCATATATTTT
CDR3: CASSPKITDSSGNTIYF

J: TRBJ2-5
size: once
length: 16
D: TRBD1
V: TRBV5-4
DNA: TGTGCCAGCAGCTTGAGTCGGACAGGGGGTCGGGAGACCCAGTACTTC
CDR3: CASSLSRTGGRETQYF

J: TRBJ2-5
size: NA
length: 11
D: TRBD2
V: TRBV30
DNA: TGTGCCTGGAGTGGGGGGGGGACCCAGTACTTC
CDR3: CAWSGGGTQYF

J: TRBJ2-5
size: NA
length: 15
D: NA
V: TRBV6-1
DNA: TGTGCCACAGGGGCAGTAGGAGCTACGTGGGAGACCCAGTACTTC
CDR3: CATGAVGATWETQYF

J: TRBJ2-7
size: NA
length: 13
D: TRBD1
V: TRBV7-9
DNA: TGTGCCAGCAGCAGACAGGGAATGGGCGAGCAGTACTTC
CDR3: CASSRQGMGEQYF

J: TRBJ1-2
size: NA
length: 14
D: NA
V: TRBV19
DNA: TGTGCCACGCGGGGACCGGGCGGAAACTATGGCTACACCTTC
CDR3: CATRGPGGNYGYTF

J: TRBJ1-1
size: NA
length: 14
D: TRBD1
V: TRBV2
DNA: TGTGCCAGCAGGGGGGACAGGCTAAACACTGAAGCTTTCTTT
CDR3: CASRGDRLNTEAFF

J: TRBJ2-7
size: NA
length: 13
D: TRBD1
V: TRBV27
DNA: TGTGCCAGCAGCGGACAGGGGGCGCGTGAGCAGTACTTC
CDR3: CASSGQGAREQYF

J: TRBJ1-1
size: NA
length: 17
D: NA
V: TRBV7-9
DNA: TGTGCCAGCAGAGCAACCCCCTACAGGTTAGAGAACACTGAAGCTTTCTTT
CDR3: CASRATPYRLENTEAFF

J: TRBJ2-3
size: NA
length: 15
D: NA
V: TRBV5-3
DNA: TGTGCCAGAAGCCAGGTGGGGGCAGACACAGATACGCAGTATTTT
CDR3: CARSQVGADTDTQYF

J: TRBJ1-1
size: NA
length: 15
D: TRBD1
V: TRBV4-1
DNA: TGCGCCAGCAGCCAAGATCTTGGGGACAGTCGGGGAGCTTTCTTT
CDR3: CASSQDLGDSRGAFF

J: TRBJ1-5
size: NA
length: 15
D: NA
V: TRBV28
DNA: TGTGCCAGCAGGGCCCCGGGGTACAGCAATCAGCCCCAGCATTTT
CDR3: CASRAPGYSNQPQHF

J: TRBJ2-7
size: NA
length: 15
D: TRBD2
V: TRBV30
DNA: TGTGCCTGGAGGAGACTAGCGGGGGTTACCTACGAGCAGTACTTC
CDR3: CAWRRLAGVTYEQYF

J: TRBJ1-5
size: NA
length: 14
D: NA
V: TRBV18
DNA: TGTGCCAGCTCACCGGCAGGGTCCAATCAGCCCCAGCATTTT
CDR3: CASSPAGSNQPQHF

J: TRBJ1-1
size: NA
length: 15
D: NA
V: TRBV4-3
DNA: TGCGCCAGCAGCCAAGTGAGAGCGGTCCCGGATGAAGCTTTCTTT
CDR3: CASSQVRAVPDEAFF

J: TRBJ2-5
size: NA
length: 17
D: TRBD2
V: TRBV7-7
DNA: TGTGCTAGCAGCTTAGCGGGACTAGCGGGGGGATCCGAGACCCAGTACTTC
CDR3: CASSLAGLAGGSETQYF

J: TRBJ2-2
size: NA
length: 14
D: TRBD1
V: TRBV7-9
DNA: TGTGCCAGCAGGGACAGGGCGAACACCGGGGAGCTGTTTTTT
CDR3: CASRDRANTGELFF

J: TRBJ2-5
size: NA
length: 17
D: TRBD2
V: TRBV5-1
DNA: TGCGCCAGCAGCAGGGGACTACCGGGCTCCGGATACGAGACCCAGTACTTC
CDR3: CASSRGLPGSGYETQYF

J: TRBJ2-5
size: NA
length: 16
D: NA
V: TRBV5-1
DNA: TGCGCCAGCAGCCAGAACATACAGGGATTCCAAGAGACCCAGTACTTC
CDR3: CASSQNIQGFQETQYF

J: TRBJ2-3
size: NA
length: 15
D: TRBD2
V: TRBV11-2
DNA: TGTGCCAGCAGATCGACTAGCGGGGGTACAGATACGCAGTATTTT
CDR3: CASRSTSGGTDTQYF

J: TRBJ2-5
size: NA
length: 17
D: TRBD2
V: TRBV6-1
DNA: TGTGCCAGCAGTGAAGAGGCGGGGGGCCTGCCTCAAGAGACCCAGTACTTC
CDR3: CASSEEAGGLPQETQYF

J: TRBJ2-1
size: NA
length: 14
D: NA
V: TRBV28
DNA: TGTGCCAGCAGTTTTAGGGGGAGGGAGAATGAGCAGTTCTTC
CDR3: CASSFRGRENEQFF

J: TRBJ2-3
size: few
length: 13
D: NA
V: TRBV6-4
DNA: TGTGCCAGCAGTGCGGGGGAGTCAGATACGCAGTATTTT
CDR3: CASSAGESDTQYF

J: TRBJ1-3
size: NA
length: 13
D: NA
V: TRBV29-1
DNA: TGCAGCGTTGTAGCTGGGGCTAGAAACACCATATATTTT
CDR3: CSVVAGARNTIYF